The next 14 T cell receptor beta chains were all read from a single sample in a study of blood T cell repertoires in COVID-19. Data came from immunoSEQ multiplex PCR; TCRdb stores just in-frame clones and leaves some out. The repertoire has 300,000 to 450,000 clones, roughly 86% of them found once; the top ten carry 2.3%. Sequenced material: peripheral blood. These receptors were collected from an older woman with COVID-19, enrolled during active disease.

The chain links TRBV6-5 to TRBJ1-5, with 9 bases lining up with TRBD1. Per germline, CDR1 MNHEY and CDR2 SVGAGI. V trimming: 6 bases; J trimming: 3 bases; junction bases outside the gene matches: 6. The CDR3 runs to 15 residues. The chain's CDR3 is CASSSDRGNNQPQHF. CDR3 DNA: TGTGCCAGCAGCTCCGACAGGGGGAACAATCAGCCCCAGCATTTT.

This clone was counted between two and nine times. The chain links TRBV5-1 to TRBJ2-7, with D perhaps TRBD2 (5 bases). Germline lookup yields CDR1 SGHRS and CDR2 YFSETQ. V was shortened by 1 base and J by 2 bases, with 10 bases between the two germline ends. There are 14 residues in the CDR3. The CDR3 nucleotides read TGCGCCAGCAGCTTGTTCACGGGGACCTACGAGCAGTACTTC. Its protein is CASSLFTGTYEQYF.

The genes are TRBV19 and TRBJ1-3; D uncertain. This CDR3 comprises 16 residues. V gave up 9 bases and J gave up 4 bases, with 22 bases separating them. CDR1 and CDR2 from the germline V gene are LNHDA and SQIVND (reference sequence). The CDR3 region is CASNGGRRGTGNTIYF. DNA of the CDR3: TGTGCCAGCAATGGCGGCAGACGGGGAACGGGAAACACCATATATTTT.

The J gene is TRBJ1-2, the V gene TRBV29-1; possibly TRBD1 for D (6 bases). CDR3 length: 11 residues. Trimming removed 7 bases from V and 5 bases from J, with 11 bases in between. Germline assignment: CDR1 SQVTM and CDR2 ANQGSEA. The CDR3 spells CSAPDRYGYTF. CDR3 in DNA: TGCAGCGCCCCGGACAGATATGGCTACACCTTC. Together with reference TRBV29-1 and TRBJ1-2, the CDR3 gives the full variable domain: SAVISQKPSRDICQRGTSLTIQCQVDSQVTMMFWYRQQPGQSLTLIATANQGSEATYESGFVIDKFPISRPNLTFSTLTVSNMSPEDSSIYLCSAPDRYGYTFGSGTRLTVV.

This clone was seen more than once but under ten times. V and J are TRBV12-3 or TRBV12-4 and TRBJ1-1, with D hard to call. The CDR3 has 12 amino acids. Trimming shortened V by 3 bases and J by 5 bases, and 7 bases separated the two germline ends. The CDR3 reads CASSFAGTEAFF. The CDR3 DNA follows: TGTGCCAGCAGTTTCGCGGGGACTGAAGCTTTCTTT.

This sequence joins TRBV28 and TRBJ2-7; tentatively, D is TRBD1 (6 bases). Germline-derived CDR1 and CDR2 are MDHEN and SYDVKM. Trimming took off 2 bases at V and 4 bases at J, with 33 bases between the two ends. The CDR3 runs to 21 residues. CDR3 amino acids: CASSLAIPPRPGQGLLYEQYF. Written as DNA, the CDR3 is TGTGCCAGCAGTTTAGCAATCCCCCCCAGGCCGGGCCAGGGGCTTTTGTACGAGCAGTACTTC.

This chain uses TRBV6-5 with TRBJ1-1; D is unresolved. The V end was cut by 6 bases, the J end by 2 bases, with 16 bases between. The CDR3 spans 15 residues. Germline CDR1 reads MNHEY; CDR2 reads SVGAGI. The CDR3 bases are TGTGCCAGCAGAAGAGGGTTCAGGTTAAACACTGAAGCTTTCTTT. It yields the protein CASRRGFRLNTEAFF.

V is TRBV28 and J is TRBJ2-1; 9 bases agree with TRBD2. This CDR3 is built from 20 residues. Germline values: CDR1 MDHEN, CDR2 SYDVKM. J was trimmed by 1 base and V by 4 bases; bases with no gene match: 17. CDR3 in DNA: TGTGCCAGCAGTTCCCCCTCGGTAGTGGCGGGGGGGCGATCCTACAATGAGCAGTTCTTC. This encodes CASSSPSVVAGGRSYNEQFF.

This chain uses TRBV27 with TRBJ1-1, with TRBD1 identical over 10 bases. V gave up 6 bases and J gave up 1 base; unmatched junction bases: 2. CDR3 length: 14 residues. Germline V gene sequence: CDR1 MNHEY, CDR2 SMNVEV (reference sequence). For the CDR3, the DNA is TGTGCCAGCAGGCGACAGGGGGCGAACACTGAAGCTTTCTTT. Protein product: CASRRQGANTEAFF.

This clone was seen just once. The V and J genes are TRBV5-1 and TRBJ1-4; 10 positions match TRBD1. Germline V gives CDR1 SGHRS, CDR2 YFSETQ. The CDR3 extends over 18 amino acids. J lost 8 bases, V lost 1 base, and 14 bases had no gene match. CDR3 sequence: CASSLNPGQGTGREKLFF. The CDR3 DNA sequence: TGCGCCAGCAGCTTGAATCCGGGACAGGGGACGGGGAGGGAAAAACTGTTTTTT.

The V call is TRBV3-1 (or the pseudogene TRBV3-2), the J call TRBJ1-2; 10 positions match TRBD1. CDR3 size: 13 residues. With 4 bases clipped from V and 5 bases from J, the junction kept 1 base outside the gene matches. Germline V gene data show CDR1 as LGHDT and CDR2 as YNNKEL (reference sequence). The CDR3 loop reads CASSRQGAYGYTF. The CDR3 nucleotides read TGTGCCAGCAGCCGACAGGGGGCATATGGCTACACCTTC.

CDR3 in amino acids: CASSHHRGPNTGELFF. The CDR3 coding sequence is TGTGCCAGCAGCCATCACAGGGGCCCGAACACCGGGGAGCTGTTTTTT. The chain recombines TRBV14 with TRBJ2-2, with TRBD1 identical over 7 bases. The CDR3 spans 16 residues. Looked up from germline, CDR1 is SGHDN and CDR2 is FVKESK. V lost 3 bases, J lost 0 bases, and 4 bases stayed unmatched.

This chain joins TRBV10-3 and TRBJ1-5; D is possibly TRBD1 (5 bases). The V end was cut by 9 bases, the J end by 7 bases, with 16 bases between. The CDR3 extends over 13 amino acids. Per the germline V gene, CDR1 is ENHRY and CDR2 is SYGVKD. The DNA for the CDR3 is TGTGCCATGTCAGACAGCCCCGGCCAGCCCCAGCATTTT. As protein: CAMSDSPGQPQHF.

This clone was picked up one time. This chain links TRBV3-1 (or the pseudogene TRBV3-2) with TRBJ1-2, with a weak D call TRBD1 (5 bases). The germline V gene has CDR1 LGHDT and CDR2 YNNKEL (reference sequence). Between the trimmed V and J ends, which lost 0 bases and 3 bases, there was a span of 8 bases. CDR3 length equals 14 residues. For the CDR3, the DNA is TGTGCCAGCAGCCAAGATCGGGGGGACTATGGCTACACCTTC. Translated: CASSQDRGDYGYTF.